These 5 T cell receptor beta chains share one sample of origin, sequenced in a study of CD8 T cells in ankylosing spondylitis. TCRdb passed the 5' RACE reads through MiXCR, listing each CDR3 protein once. This sample yields approximately 40,000 distinct CDR3 sequences, of which 6% are seen a single time; roughly 12% belongs to the top ten. The source material was blood, either unsorted or a sorted T cell fraction (not recorded which). All receptors come from a male donor with ankylosing spondylitis or in good health (not recorded which).

In its sample, this clonotype was seen many times. The rearrangement uses TRBV9 and TRBJ1-5; tentatively, D is TRBD1 (6 bases). V was clipped by 4 bases and J by 1 base, with 12 bases between them. CDR3 size: 15 residues. Germline V gives CDR1 SGDLS, CDR2 YYNGEE. Written as DNA, the CDR3 is TGTGCCAGCAGCCCCCGGGGACAAAGCAATCAGCCCCAGCATTTT. This gives the protein CASSPRGQSNQPQHF.

This clonotype was seen ten or more times. The V gene is TRBV6-1, the J gene TRBJ2-2; TRBD1 agrees at 10 bases. After removal of 6 bases from V and 2 bases from J, the junction contained 3 bases not matched to a gene. CDR3 length equals 15 residues. Germline-derived CDR1 and CDR2 are MNHNS and SASEGT. CDR3 region: CASRETGGNTGELFF. The CDR3 nucleotides are TGTGCCAGCAGGGAGACAGGGGGCAACACCGGGGAGCTGTTTTTT.

Many counts were recorded for this clonotype. The rearrangement links TRBV5-5 to TRBJ2-1, with 9 bases that match TRBD2. The CDR3 length is 14 residues. CDR1 and CDR2 from the germline V gene are SGHKS and YYEKEE (reference sequence). V lost 3 bases to trimming and J lost 9 bases; unmatched junction nucleotides: 7. The CDR3 spells CASSWGGLASEQFF. CDR3 coding DNA: TGTGCCAGCAGCTGGGGCGGACTAGCGAGTGAGCAGTTCTTC.

This clonotype has at least ten counts. The chain couples TRBV29-1 to TRBJ2-3; TRBD1 might be the D (6 bases). Germline CDR1 SQVTM, CDR2 ANQGSEA. The CDR3 runs 13 residues. V lost 2 bases to trimming and J lost 8 bases, with 14 bases between them. The CDR3, as DNA: TGCAGCGTTGAAAAATGGACGGACAGTACGCAGTATTTT. This translates into CSVEKWTDSTQYF.

This clonotype was picked up many times. J is TRBJ2-5 and V is TRBV19, with 10 positions matching TRBD1. V shed 10 bases and J 4 bases; nucleotides not matched to a gene: 12. The CDR3 sequence is 15 residues long. Germline CDR1 and CDR2: LNHDA and SQIVND (reference sequence). The CDR3 is CATSTGGKGRETQYF. DNA for the CDR3: TGTGCCACCTCGACAGGGGGCAAGGGACGAGAGACCCAGTACTTC.